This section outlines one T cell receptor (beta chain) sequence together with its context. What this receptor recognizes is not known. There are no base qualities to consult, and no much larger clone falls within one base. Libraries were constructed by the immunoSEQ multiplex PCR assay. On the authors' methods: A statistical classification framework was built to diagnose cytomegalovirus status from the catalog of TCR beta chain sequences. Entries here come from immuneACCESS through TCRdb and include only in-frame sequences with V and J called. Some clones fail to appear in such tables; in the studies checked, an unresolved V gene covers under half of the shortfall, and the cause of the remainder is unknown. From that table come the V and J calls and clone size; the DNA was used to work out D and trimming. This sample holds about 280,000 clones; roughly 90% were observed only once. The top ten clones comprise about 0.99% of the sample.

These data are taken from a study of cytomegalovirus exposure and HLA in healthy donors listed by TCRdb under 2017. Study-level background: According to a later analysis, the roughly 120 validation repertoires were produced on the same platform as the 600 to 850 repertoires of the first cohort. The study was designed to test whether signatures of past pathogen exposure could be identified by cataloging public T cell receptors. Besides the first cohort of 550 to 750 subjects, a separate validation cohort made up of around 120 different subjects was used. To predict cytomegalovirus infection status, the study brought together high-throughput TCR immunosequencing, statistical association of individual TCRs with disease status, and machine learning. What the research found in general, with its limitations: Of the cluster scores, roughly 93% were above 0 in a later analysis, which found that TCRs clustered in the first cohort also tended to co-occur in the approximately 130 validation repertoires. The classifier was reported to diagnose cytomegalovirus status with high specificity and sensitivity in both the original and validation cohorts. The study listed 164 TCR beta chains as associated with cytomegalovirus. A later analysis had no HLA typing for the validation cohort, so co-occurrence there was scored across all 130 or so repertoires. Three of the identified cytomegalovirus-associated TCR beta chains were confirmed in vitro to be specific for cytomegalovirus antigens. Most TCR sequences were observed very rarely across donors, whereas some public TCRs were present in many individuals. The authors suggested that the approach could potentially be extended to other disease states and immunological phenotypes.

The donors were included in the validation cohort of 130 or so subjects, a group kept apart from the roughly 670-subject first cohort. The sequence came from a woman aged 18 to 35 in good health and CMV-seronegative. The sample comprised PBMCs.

At the DNA level, the sequence is TGTGCCAGCAGTTTATGGGCGGGGGCTGACACTGAAGCTTTCTTT. The translation is CASSLWAGADTEAFF. The V gene is TRBV28 and the J gene is TRBJ1-1, and possibly TRBD1, on 6 matching bases. Between the V and J ends, shortened by 0 bases and 3 bases respectively, the junction contains 11 bases. The germline V gene specifies MDHEN as CDR1 and SYDVKM as CDR2. Spanning cysteine to phenylalanine, the CDR3 consists of 15 amino acids. Only the CDR3 DNA is retained, 45 bases long and in frame from the first base.